This entry concerns a single TCR beta chain. These data are taken from a study of blood T cell repertoires in COVID-19. Study overall: Whether acute or convalescent, the COVID-19 samples came from the United States, Italy and Spain. Nucleic acid was either cDNA or gDNA, and it came from T cells, B-cell-depleted T cells, or PBMCs.

Authors' data handling: Amplifying reference gene primers gave estimates of nucleated cell counts. Using immunoSEQ multiplex PCR, the repertoire was profiled, and TCRdb retains in-frame clones only, with some absent. V and J calls and clone size are given by that table; D and trimming were obtained from the DNA. In the table there are a few hundred thousand clones, approximately 82% of which are singletons. Sequenced input: peripheral blood. The receptor was derived from a woman between 18 and 30 years old with acute or convalescent COVID-19.

CDR3 coding DNA: TGTGCCAGCAGCTTTGGCGGGAGGGCCGATCTTGGTACGCAGTATTTT. It encodes CASSFGGRADLGTQYF. The rearrangement uses TRBV5-5 and TRBJ2-3, with 9 bases lining up with TRBD2. This CDR3 is 16 amino acids long. The V gene end was trimmed by 2 bases and the J gene end by 8 bases; junction bases not matched to a gene: 12. CDR1 is SGHKS, CDR2 YYEKEE, per germline (reference sequence).